The 21 T cell receptor beta chains presented below share a single source sample, sequenced in a study of identical twins. TCRdb recomputed calls from the 5' RACE reads with MiXCR, one row per CDR3 protein. The sample has 240,000 or so distinct CDR3 sequences, about 10% seen once. The sample taken for sequencing was memory T cells sorted from blood. The receptors shown here come from a man in his fifties or sixties in good health.

This clonotype turned up a few times. This sequence joins TRBV28 and TRBJ1-1; D is undetermined. CDR1 and CDR2 (germline): MDHEN, SYDVKM. This CDR3 has 13 amino acids. With 1 base removed from V and 10 bases from J, the gap between germline ends came to 13 bases. CDR3 DNA: TGTGCCAGCAGTTTATCGGCAGGCATTCTAGCTTTCTTT. Amino acids: CASSLSAGILAFF. Variable domain in full (rest from reference TRBV28 and TRBJ1-1): DVKVTQSSRYLVKRTGEKVFLECVQDMDHENMFWYRQDPGLGLRLIYFSYDVKMKEKGDIPEGYSVSREKKERFSLILESASTNQTSMYLCASSLSAGILAFFGQGTRLTVV.

The chain uses TRBV25-1 and TRBJ2-2, with a possible D match to TRBD2 (5 bases). Per germline, CDR1 MGHDK and CDR2 SYGVNS. V lost 6 bases and J 6 bases, leaving 14 bases between the germline ends. The CDR3 extends over 14 amino acids. This CDR3 is CASSATAGAGELFF. As DNA, the CDR3 is TGTGCCAGCAGCGCTACCGCCGGGGCCGGGGAGCTGTTTTTT.

This clonotype was counted at least ten times. The V gene is TRBV28, the J gene TRBJ2-7; 9 nucleotides line up with TRBD2. CDR1 and CDR2 from the germline V gene are MDHEN and SYDVKM. The junction had 5 bases not matched to a gene; V was cut back by 6 bases and J by 2 bases. This CDR3 spans 14 amino acids. CDR3 residues: CASSLAGVTYEQYF. CDR3 in DNA: TGTGCCAGCAGCTTAGCGGGGGTAACCTACGAGCAGTACTTC.

Notes on this clonotype: A much larger clone lies one base from this, so it may be a read error. CDR3 DNA sequence: TGTGACAGCAGCCCCCGACAGGCTAAATCCTACGAGCAGTACTTC. Its protein product is CDSSPRQAKSYEQYF. The J gene is TRBJ2-7, the V gene TRBV3-1; D is perhaps TRBD1 (6 bases). The CDR3 has 15 amino acids. Germline CDR1 LGHDT, CDR2 YNNKEL (reference sequence).

This clonotype has a count of ten or more. The gene calls are TRBV20-1 and TRBJ1-4; no clear D gene. Germline lookup yields CDR1 DFQATT and CDR2 SNEGSKA (reference sequence). CDR3 length: 10 residues. V was clipped by 5 bases and J by 5 bases, with 3 bases between them. The CDR3 bases are TGCAGTGCTGAAAATGAAAAACTGTTTTTT. This codes for CSAENEKLFF.

This clonotype was observed many times. This chain joins TRBV3-1 and TRBJ2-1, with 9 bases matching TRBD2. The germline CDR1 and CDR2 sequences are LGHDT and YNNKEL (reference sequence). The CDR3 has 15 amino acids. The V and J ends lost 0 bases and 8 bases, in that order; junction bases with no gene match: 5. The CDR3 DNA reads as TGTGCCAGCAGCCAAGATGCTAGCGGGATATATGAGCAGTTCTTC. Amino acids: CASSQDASGIYEQFF.

This clonotype was detected many times. The chain employs TRBV11-2 and TRBJ1-5; possibly TRBD1 for D (5 bases). CDR1 SGHAT and CDR2 FQNNGV come from the germline V gene. CDR3 length: 14 residues. Deletions cut 2 bases from V and 7 bases from J, with 12 bases between. CDR3 loop: CASSLSTGGQPQHF. CDR3 nucleotide sequence: TGTGCCAGCAGCTTAAGTACAGGCGGGCAGCCCCAGCATTTT.

This clonotype was recorded many times. The rearrangement joins TRBV5-1 to TRBJ2-5, with TRBD1 identical over 10 bases. The CDR3 has 15 residues. Germline V gene lookup returns CDR1 SGHRS and CDR2 YFSETQ. Trimming removed 1 base from V and 5 bases from J; junction bases left unmatched: 5. In nucleotides, the CDR3 is TGCGCCAGCAGCTTGCGGACAGGGGGTTCTGAGACCCAGTACTTC. Translated: CASSLRTGGSETQYF. Full variable domain (rest looked up from reference TRBV5-1 and TRBJ2-5): KAGVTQTPRYLIKTRGQQVTLSCSPISGHRSVSWYQQTPGQGLQFLFEYFSETQRNKGNFPGRFSGRQFSNSRSEMNVSTLELGDSALYLCASSLRTGGSETQYFGPGTRLLVL.

The CDR3 DNA follows: TGTGCCAGCAAATTAGGGGCCTACTTAGAAACTTCACCCCTCCACTTT. Translated: CASKLGAYLETSPLHF. V and J are TRBV6-1 and TRBJ1-6, with TRBD1 as a possible D gene (5 bases). V dropped 7 bases and J dropped 9 bases, with 22 bases sitting between them. Germline CDR1 MNHNS, CDR2 SASEGT. This CDR3 region has 16 residues.

This clonotype was picked up many times. The chain joins TRBV10-3 to TRBJ2-2; 12 positions agree with TRBD1. The CDR3 runs 15 residues. Unmatched junction bases numbered 6, after V lost 6 bases and J lost 7 bases. The germline V gene encodes CDR1 ENHRY and CDR2 SYGVKD. CDR3 DNA sequence: TGTGCCATCAGCCCGGGACAGGGGGCTAACGGGGAGCTGTTTTTT. Amino acid sequence: CAISPGQGANGELFF.

This chain connects TRBV20-1 to TRBJ2-7, with 7 nucleotides matching TRBD1. CDR3 length: 13 residues. In germline, CDR1 is DFQATT, CDR2 SNEGSKA (reference sequence). The V segment lost 2 bases and the J segment 4 bases; nucleotides outside the gene matches: 5. The CDR3: CSARLRGKYEQYF. As DNA, the CDR3 is TGCAGTGCTAGACTCAGGGGGAAGTACGAGCAGTACTTC.

This clonotype has a count of ten or more. The J gene is TRBJ2-2, the V gene TRBV29-1, with 11 bases that match TRBD2. The germline gives CDR1 SQVTM, CDR2 ANQGSEA. After removal of 7 bases from V and 2 bases from J, the junction contained 6 bases not matched to a gene. This CDR3 comprises 15 residues. The CDR3 region is CSAITSGGNTGELFF. CDR3 in DNA: TGCAGCGCCATAACTAGCGGGGGAAACACCGGGGAGCTGTTTTTT.

The V gene is TRBV18, the J gene TRBJ2-2; tentatively, D is TRBD1 (5 bases). The germline gives CDR1 KGHSH, CDR2 LQKENI. There are 16 residues in the CDR3. Trimming cost V 2 bases and J 6 bases, with 16 bases left between them. The CDR3 protein is CASSPGHGLRPGELFF. Here the CDR3 DNA reads TGTGCCAGCTCACCAGGACACGGCCTGCGACCCGGGGAGCTGTTTTTT. Looking up the rest from reference TRBV18 and TRBJ2-2 gives the full variable domain: NAGVMQNPRHLVRRRGQEARLRCSPMKGHSHVYWYRQLPEEGLKFMVYLQKENIIDESGMPKERFSAEFPKEGPSILRIQQVVRGDSAAYFCASSPGHGLRPGELFFGEGSRLTVL.

This clonotype was observed a handful of times. The chain links TRBV6-5 to TRBJ1-6; D call uncertain. V lost 2 bases and J lost 8, with 13 bases in between. The germline V gene has CDR1 MNHEY and CDR2 SVGAGI. The CDR3 length is 15 residues. CDR3 sequence reads: CASSYGGGRDSPLHF. CDR3 nucleotides: TGTGCCAGCAGTTACGGTGGAGGTCGGGATTCACCCCTCCACTTT.

This clonotype was counted at least ten times. The chain combines TRBV29-1 with TRBJ2-1; no clear D gene. V gave up 4 bases and J gave up 7 bases, with 5 bases separating them. CDR3 length equals 10 residues. Germline loops: CDR1 SQVTM, CDR2 ANQGSEA. In DNA, the CDR3 is TGCAGCGTTGGCCTAAATGAGCAGTTCTTC. This sequence encodes CSVGLNEQFF.

This clonotype was counted only a few times. The rearrangement uses TRBV11-2 and TRBJ2-1; either TRBD1 or TRBD2 may supply D (5 bases each). CDR1 and CDR2 from the germline V gene are SGHAT and FQNNGV. The CDR3 is made up of 17 amino acids. V lost 0 bases and J lost 4, with 16 bases in between. The CDR3 spells CASSLEWGWTDYNEQFF. DNA for the CDR3: TGTGCCAGCAGCTTAGAATGGGGGTGGACGGATTACAATGAGCAGTTCTTC.

In this sample, this clonotype turned up many times. CDR3 residues: CARWTGANQPQHF. In DNA, the CDR3 is TGTGCCAGGTGGACAGGGGCAAATCAGCCCCAGCATTTT. V is TRBV6-2 or TRBV6-3 and J is TRBJ1-5, with 9 bases matching TRBD1. The germline CDR1 and CDR2 sequences are MNHEY and SVGEGT. After removal of 9 bases from V and 4 bases from J, the junction contained 4 bases not matched to a gene. The CDR3 is 13 residues long.

A few counts support this clonotype. The gene calls are TRBV7-3 and TRBJ1-2; 9 bases align to TRBD1. Germline loops: CDR1 SGHTA, CDR2 FQGTGA. The junction had 5 bases not matched to a gene; V was cut back by 5 bases and J by 1 base. This CDR3 contains 15 residues. CDR3 coding DNA: TGTGCCAGCAGCGCACCGGGACAGGGTAACTATGGCTACACCTTC. Amino acids: CASSAPGQGNYGYTF.

This clonotype appeared many times. The chain couples TRBV6-4 to TRBJ2-7; tentatively, D is TRBD1 (6 bases). Looked up from germline, CDR1 is MRHNA and CDR2 is SNTAGT. Trimming removed 0 bases at V and 0 bases at J, with 12 bases between. This CDR3 has 16 amino acids. The DNA of the CDR3 is TGTGCCAGCAGTGACTCTAGGCAGGGGAGCTCCTACGAGCAGTACTTC. Its protein is CASSDSRQGSSYEQYF.

The chain has TRBV12-3 or TRBV12-4 and TRBJ1-4; 9 nucleotides match TRBD1. Trimming at V came to 3 bases and at J to 5 bases, leaving 1 base not matched to a gene. This CDR3 has 14 amino acids. The CDR3 DNA sequence: TGTGCCAGCAGTTTGGGGACAGGGAATGAAAAACTGTTTTTT. Amino acids: CASSLGTGNEKLFF.

The chain carries TRBV12-3 or TRBV12-4 and TRBJ2-7; D remains unclear. V was cut by 3 bases and J by 2 bases, with 11 bases left in between. The CDR3 covers 14 residues. The CDR3: CASSLAGLTYEQYF. The DNA of the CDR3 is TGTGCCAGCAGTTTGGCCGGTCTTACCTACGAGCAGTACTTC.